This T cell receptor (beta chain) was obtained from a study of CD8+ T cells in alopecia areata. As the sequencing template, cDNA was produced by extracting RNA and reverse transcribing it. Assay used: immunoSEQ multiplex PCR; TCRdb lists only in-frame clones, some missing. This sample has some 180,000 clones, with about 55% found just once. About this clone itself: Its matching antigen is unknown.

Overall study findings and caveats: Scalp samples also contribute reads from the resident alphabeta T cells found in normal skin. Scalp lesions, especially in alopecia totalis/universalis, had higher clonality than normal scalp.

The V and J ends lost 4 bases and 4 bases respectively, with 10 bases between them. This CDR3 contains 13 residues. Germline CDR1 reads SGHVS; CDR2 reads FNYEAQ. Treatment denoted: oral pan-JAK inhibitor, 5-10 mg twice daily. This clonotype originated in a human donor with alopecia areata. The chain links TRBV7-6 to TRBJ1-1; D call uncertain. Sequences were derived from CD8+ T cells sorted from blood, sampled at week 24, from a patient treated with tofacitinib. This CDR3 reads CASSSTVGTEAFF. In DNA, the CDR3 is TGTGCCAGCAGCTCAACAGTGGGCACTGAAGCTTTCTTT.